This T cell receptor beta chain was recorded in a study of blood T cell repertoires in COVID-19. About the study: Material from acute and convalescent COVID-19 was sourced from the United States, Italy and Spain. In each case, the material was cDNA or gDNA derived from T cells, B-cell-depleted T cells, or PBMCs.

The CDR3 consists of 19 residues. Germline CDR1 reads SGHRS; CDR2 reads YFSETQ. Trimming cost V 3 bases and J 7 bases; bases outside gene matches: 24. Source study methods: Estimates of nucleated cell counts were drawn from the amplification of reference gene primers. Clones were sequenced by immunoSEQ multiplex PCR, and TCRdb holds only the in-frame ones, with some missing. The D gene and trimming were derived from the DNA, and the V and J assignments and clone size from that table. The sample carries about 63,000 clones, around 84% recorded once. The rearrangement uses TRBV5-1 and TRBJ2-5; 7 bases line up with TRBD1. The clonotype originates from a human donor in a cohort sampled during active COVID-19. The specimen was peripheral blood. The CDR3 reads CASSSGPGQTNPQKATQYF. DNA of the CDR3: TGCGCCAGCAGCTCAGGACCGGGACAGACAAATCCCCAGAAGGCGACCCAGTACTTC. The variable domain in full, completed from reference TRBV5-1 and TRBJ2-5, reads KAGVTQTPRYLIKTRGQQVTLSCSPISGHRSVSWYQQTPGQGLQFLFEYFSETQRNKGNFPGRFSGRQFSNSRSEMNVSTLELGDSALYLCASSSGPGQTNPQKATQYFGPGTRLLVL.